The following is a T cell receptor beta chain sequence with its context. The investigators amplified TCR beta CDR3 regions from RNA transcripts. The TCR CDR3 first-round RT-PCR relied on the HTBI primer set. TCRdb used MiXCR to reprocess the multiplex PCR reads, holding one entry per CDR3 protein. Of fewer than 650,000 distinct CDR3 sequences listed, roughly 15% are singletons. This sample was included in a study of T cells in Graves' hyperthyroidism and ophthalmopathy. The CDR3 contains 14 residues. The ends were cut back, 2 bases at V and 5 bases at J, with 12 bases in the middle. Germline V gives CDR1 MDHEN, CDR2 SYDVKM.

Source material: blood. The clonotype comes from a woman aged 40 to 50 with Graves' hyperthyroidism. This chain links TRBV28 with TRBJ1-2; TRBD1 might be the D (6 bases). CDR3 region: CASSLIRGTYGYTF. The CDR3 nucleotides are TGTGCCAGCAGTTTAATTAGGGGGACTTATGGCTACACCTTC.